One sample yielded the 29 T cell receptor beta chains listed below, sequenced in a study of cytomegalovirus exposure and HLA in healthy donors. PCR employed 60 Vbeta and 13 Jbeta primers. Data came from immunoSEQ multiplex PCR; TCRdb stores just in-frame clones and leaves some out. This sample has about 170,000 clones; roughly 85% occur once, and the top ten carry about 0.93%. The specimen sequenced was PBMCs. The receptors come from a woman aged 45-65 years in good health and CMV-seropositive.

The J gene is TRBJ2-7, the V gene TRBV27; 10 bases align to TRBD1. The CDR3 loop spans 15 amino acids. Germline assignment: CDR1 MNHEY and CDR2 SMNVEV (reference sequence). With 5 bases clipped from V and 4 bases from J, the junction kept 8 bases outside the gene matches. The CDR3 region is CASSNNRQGAYEQYF. Written as DNA, the CDR3 is TGTGCCAGCAGTAACAACCGACAGGGGGCGTACGAGCAGTACTTC.

The chain combines TRBV6-5 with TRBJ2-2; 7 bases agree with TRBD2. CDR3 size: 13 residues. V lost 6 bases to trimming and J lost 6 bases; unmatched junction nucleotides: 4. The germline V gene encodes CDR1 MNHEY and CDR2 SVGAGI. As DNA, the CDR3 is TGTGCCAGCAGCCGCAGCGGGGCCGGGGAGCTGTTTTTT. It yields the protein CASSRSGAGELFF.

The chain joins TRBV6-5 to TRBJ2-1; 12 bases map to TRBD1. After removal of 6 bases from V and 9 bases from J, the junction contained 9 bases not matched to a gene. The CDR3 length is 15 residues. CDR1 and CDR2 (germline): MNHEY, SVGAGI. The CDR3, as DNA: TGTGCCAGCAGCCAAACGGGACAGGGGGCATCTGAGCAGTTCTTC. Its protein is CASSQTGQGASEQFF.

This clone was counted a single time. The chain recombines TRBV5-1 with TRBJ2-1, with 9 bases fitting TRBD2. After removal of 0 bases from V and 3 bases from J, the junction contained 7 bases not matched to a gene. The germline V gene has CDR1 SGHRS and CDR2 YFSETQ. This CDR3 is 17 amino acids long. The chain's CDR3 is CASSLEASGDNYNEQFF. DNA of the CDR3: TGCGCCAGCAGCTTGGAGGCTAGCGGGGATAACTACAATGAGCAGTTCTTC.

The CDR3 DNA reads as TGTGCCAGTAGTGCCAGACAGGGGGCGGCCGAGCAGTACTTC. Its protein is CASSARQGAAEQYF. The rearrangement joins TRBV19 to TRBJ2-7; 10 bases match TRBD1. V shed 5 bases and J 6 bases; nucleotides not matched to a gene: 7. Germline loops: CDR1 LNHDA, CDR2 SQIVND (reference sequence). This CDR3 region has 14 residues.

The chain carries TRBV28 and TRBJ1-1; TRBD1 matches at 8 bases. The J segment lost 3 bases and the V segment lost 3 bases, leaving 6 bases of the junction unmatched. CDR1 MDHEN and CDR2 SYDVKM come from the germline V gene. The length of the CDR3 is 15 residues. Here the CDR3 DNA reads TGTGCCAGCAGTTTTCCAGGGGGCGAGGACACTGAAGCTTTCTTT. Encoded protein: CASSFPGGEDTEAFF. The full variable domain, with the rest looked up from reference TRBV28 and TRBJ1-1, is DVKVTQSSRYLVKRTGEKVFLECVQDMDHENMFWYRQDPGLGLRLIYFSYDVKMKEKGDIPEGYSVSREKKERFSLILESASTNQTSMYLCASSFPGGEDTEAFFGQGTRLTVV.

The gene calls are TRBV6-5 and TRBJ1-5, with 9 bases fitting TRBD1. After removal of 5 bases from V and 7 bases from J, the junction contained 6 bases not matched to a gene. CDR1 MNHEY and CDR2 SVGAGI come from the germline V gene. This CDR3 has 14 residues. CDR3 sequence reads: CASSPTGGGQPQHF. The CDR3 bases are TGTGCCAGCAGTCCAACAGGGGGCGGGCAGCCCCAGCATTTT.

V usage is TRBV2 and J usage is TRBJ1-1; TRBD1 might be the D (6 bases). The V and J ends lost 6 bases and 3 bases respectively, with 14 bases between them. Germline V gene data show CDR1 as SNHLY and CDR2 as FYNNEI. The CDR3 runs 14 residues. CDR3 bases: TGTGCCAGCAGCTATACAGGGTTGGACACTGAAGCTTTCTTT. It is translated as CASSYTGLDTEAFF.

The V call is TRBV18, the J call TRBJ1-1; D is uncertain. Germline-derived CDR1 and CDR2 are KGHSH and LQKENI. V dropped 3 bases and J dropped 0 bases, with 8 bases sitting between them. This CDR3 contains 14 residues. The CDR3 is CASSPGRLNTEAFF. For the CDR3, the DNA is TGTGCCAGCTCACCGGGCAGACTGAACACTGAAGCTTTCTTT.

V is TRBV28 and J is TRBJ1-1; possibly TRBD1 for D (5 bases). The germline V gene has CDR1 MDHEN and CDR2 SYDVKM. This CDR3 contains 16 residues. Trimming shortened V by 6 bases and J by 1 base, and 18 bases separated the two germline ends. CDR3 sequence reads: CASSPGTVNGNTEAFF. The CDR3 DNA follows: TGTGCCAGCAGCCCCGGGACTGTCAATGGGAACACTGAAGCTTTCTTT.

This chain links TRBV19 with TRBJ1-2; possible D gene TRBD1, 6 bases. The germline gives CDR1 LNHDA, CDR2 SQIVND (reference sequence). Trimming cost V 7 bases and J 6 bases, with 15 bases left between them. This CDR3 comprises 13 residues. Here the CDR3 reads CASIDRRGDGYTF. The DNA of the CDR3 is TGTGCCAGTATTGATCGCAGGGGCGATGGCTACACCTTC.

In DNA form, the CDR3 reads TGTGCCAGCAGCTTAGTTAGCGGAAGAAGCACAGATACGCAGTATTTT. Translating it yields CASSLVSGRSTDTQYF. J is TRBJ2-3 and V is TRBV7-9; D is possibly TRBD2 (6 bases). This CDR3 has 16 residues. The germline gives CDR1 SEHNR, CDR2 FQNEAQ (reference sequence). The germline V and J ends were trimmed by 1 base and 0 bases, with 11 bases remaining between them. Full variable domain (remainder filled in from reference TRBV7-9 and TRBJ2-3): DTGVSQNPRHKITKRGQNVTFRCDPISEHNRLYWYRQTLGQGPEFLTYFQNEAQLEKSRLLSDRFSAERPKGSFSTLEIQRTEQGDSAMYLCASSLVSGRSTDTQYFGPGTRLTVL.

V is TRBV5-5 and J is TRBJ2-6, with D possibly matching TRBD2 (6 bases). Per the germline V gene, CDR1 is SGHKS and CDR2 is YYEKEE (reference sequence). CDR3 length: 14 amino acids. V dropped 5 bases and J dropped 2 bases, with 8 bases sitting between them. CDR3 in DNA: TGTGCCAGCAGTTTAGCGGCTGGGGCCAACGTCCTGACTTTC. As protein: CASSLAAGANVLTF.

The V gene is TRBV7-9, the J gene TRBJ1-1, with 9 bases matching TRBD1. The germline V gene encodes CDR1 SEHNR and CDR2 FQNEAQ (reference sequence). CDR3 length: 15 amino acids. V was pared by 5 bases and J by 10 bases, with 14 bases of the junction left unmatched. This CDR3 reads CASSISTGGAGIAFF. CDR3 bases: TGTGCCAGCAGCATAAGTACAGGGGGCGCAGGAATAGCTTTCTTT. Looking up the rest from reference TRBV7-9 and TRBJ1-1 gives the full variable domain: DTGVSQNPRHKITKRGQNVTFRCDPISEHNRLYWYRQTLGQGPEFLTYFQNEAQLEKSRLLSDRFSAERPKGSFSTLEIQRTEQGDSAMYLCASSISTGGAGIAFFGQGTRLTVV.

This chain uses TRBV11-2 with TRBJ1-1, with D perhaps TRBD1 (6 bases). Germline assignment: CDR1 SGHAT and CDR2 FQNNGV. Trimming pared 6 bases from V and 4 bases from J, leaving 15 bases between. This CDR3 is 14 amino acids long. CDR3 DNA: TGTGCCAGCAGACTACAGGGAGGGGGCACTGAAGCTTTCTTT. It is translated as CASRLQGGGTEAFF.

This chain links TRBV5-1 with TRBJ1-2; D not resolved. The V and J ends lost 0 bases and 7 bases respectively, with 4 bases between them. CDR1 is SGHRS, CDR2 YFSETQ, per germline. There are 11 residues in the CDR3. For the CDR3, the DNA is TGCGCCAGCAGCTTGGGGCTTGGCTACACCTTC. This codes for CASSLGLGYTF.

The chain carries TRBV7-9 and TRBJ1-1; 7 bases match TRBD1. This CDR3 spans 14 amino acids. V shed 5 bases, J shed 5 bases, and the junction held 8 bases outside the gene matches. Germline V CDR1 and CDR2: SEHNR, FQNEAQ (reference sequence). CDR3 loop: CASSSRGAGTEAFF. The DNA of the CDR3 is TGTGCCAGCAGCAGCAGGGGGGCAGGGACTGAAGCTTTCTTT. Full variable domain (rest looked up from reference TRBV7-9 and TRBJ1-1): DTGVSQNPRHKITKRGQNVTFRCDPISEHNRLYWYRQTLGQGPEFLTYFQNEAQLEKSRLLSDRFSAERPKGSFSTLEIQRTEQGDSAMYLCASSSRGAGTEAFFGQGTRLTVV.

This clone was detected a few times. J is TRBJ1-4 and V is TRBV4-1, with no clear D. V lost 4 bases, J lost 5 bases, and 8 bases lay in between. The CDR3 is made up of 13 amino acids. Germline CDR1 reads MGHRA; CDR2 reads YSYEKL. CDR3 sequence: CASSPLVNEKLFF. The CDR3, as DNA: TGCGCCAGCAGCCCCCTTGTCAATGAAAAACTGTTTTTT.

V is TRBV5-4 and J is TRBJ1-3; perhaps TRBD1 as D (6 bases). CDR1 SGHNT and CDR2 YYREEE come from the germline V gene (reference sequence). The length of the CDR3 is 15 residues. Trimming cost V 4 bases and J 0 bases, with 11 bases left between them. The CDR3 sequence: CASSRDTHSGNTIYF. The CDR3 DNA reads TGTGCCAGCAGCCGGGACACGCACTCTGGAAACACCATATATTTT.

The table lists this clone with a count of one. CDR3 amino acids: CASSLGAYGNTIYF. Here the CDR3 DNA reads TGTGCCAGCAGCTTAGGCGCCTACGGAAACACCATATATTTT. This rearrangement joins TRBV7-2 to TRBJ1-3, with D hard to call. The CDR3 length is 14 residues. Trimming cost V 1 base and J 4 bases, with 8 bases left between them. The germline V gene has CDR1 SGHTA and CDR2 FQGNSA.

This clone has more than one count but fewer than ten. The gene calls are TRBV7-9 and TRBJ2-7; 10 bases fit TRBD2. Germline-derived CDR1 and CDR2 are SEHNR and FQNEAQ (reference sequence). V was clipped by 5 bases and J by 0 bases; unmatched bases: 7. The CDR3 length is 16 residues. The CDR3 nucleotides read TGTGCCAGCAGCCCCCTAGCGGGGGTAATCTCCTACGAGCAGTACTTC. Its protein is CASSPLAGVISYEQYF.

This clone was observed a single time. The V gene is TRBV13, the J gene TRBJ2-3; 9 positions match TRBD2. Germline values: CDR1 PRHDT, CDR2 FYEKMQ (reference sequence). V lost 5 bases, J lost 2 bases, and 14 bases stayed unmatched. This CDR3 contains 18 residues. As DNA, the CDR3 is TGTGCCAGCAGCCCCCTATTTCGGGGCGGGAGGGCCACAGATACGCAGTATTTT. Translation gives CASSPLFRGGRATDTQYF.

J is TRBJ2-1 and V is TRBV7-2; D remains unclear. From germline, CDR1 is SGHTA and CDR2 FQGNSA. Trimming stripped 4 bases from V and 7 bases from J, with 5 bases between. The CDR3 length is 11 residues. Here the CDR3 DNA reads TGTGCCAGCAGCTCCCTAAATGAGCAGTTCTTC. It translates to CASSSLNEQFF.

J is TRBJ1-1 and V is TRBV6-5; D unclear. The CDR3 extends over 13 amino acids. Per germline, CDR1 MNHEY and CDR2 SVGAGI. Between the trimmed V and J ends, which lost 5 bases and 5 bases, there was a span of 12 bases. The CDR3 sequence: CASSPPTRTEAFF. CDR3 bases: TGTGCCAGCAGTCCACCTACGAGGACTGAAGCTTTCTTT.

The rearrangement joins TRBV18 to TRBJ2-2; D not certain. Germline V gene sequence: CDR1 KGHSH, CDR2 LQKENI. The CDR3 length is 13 residues. V lost 9 bases and J lost 0, with 8 bases in between. Here the CDR3 reads CASAPSNTGELFF. CDR3 nucleotide sequence: TGTGCCAGTGCGCCTTCGAACACCGGGGAGCTGTTTTTT.

The CDR3 protein is CASSRGTDQETQYF. DNA for the CDR3: TGCGCCAGCAGCCGCGGGACAGACCAAGAGACCCAGTACTTC. The chain has TRBV4-1 and TRBJ2-5; possible D gene TRBD1, 7 bases. Germline values: CDR1 MGHRA, CDR2 YSYEKL. This CDR3 is built from 14 residues. With 4 bases removed from V and 0 bases from J, the gap between germline ends came to 9 bases.

V gene TRBV7-6 combines with J gene TRBJ1-1, with 7 nucleotides matching TRBD1. Germline V gene sequence: CDR1 SGHVS, CDR2 FNYEAQ. The CDR3 has 15 amino acids. Trimming at V came to 5 bases and at J to 2 bases, leaving 8 bases not matched to a gene. The CDR3 coding sequence is TGTGCCAGCAGCCCGGAGACAGGGATCAACACTGAAGCTTTCTTT. Its protein is CASSPETGINTEAFF.

The rearrangement links TRBV18 to TRBJ1-6; D unresolved. V was clipped by 2 bases and J by 5 bases, with 10 bases between them. This CDR3 has 15 amino acids. The germline V gene encodes CDR1 KGHSH and CDR2 LQKENI. This chain's CDR3 is CASSPRQADNSPLHF. In DNA form, the CDR3 reads TGTGCCAGCTCACCAAGGCAGGCCGATAATTCACCCCTCCACTTT.

The chain uses TRBV29-1 and TRBJ2-1; tentatively, D is TRBD2 (5 bases). The germline V gene encodes CDR1 SQVTM and CDR2 ANQGSEA. The CDR3 is made up of 16 amino acids. V dropped 4 bases and J dropped 4 bases, with 20 bases sitting between them. CDR3 nucleotide sequence: TGCAGCGTTGTCACCCCCTTTCGGGAAAGATACAATGAGCAGTTCTTC. As protein: CSVVTPFRERYNEQFF.